This T cell receptor (beta chain) is from a study of cytomegalovirus exposure and HLA in healthy donors. Overall study results and limits: A list of about 160 TCR beta chains associated with cytomegalovirus was given. Highly shared sequence variants in one cluster were likely a sequencing artifact. For TCR beta chains, V- and J-gene trimming was later linked to a missense DCLRE1C variant.

Germline V gives CDR1 SGHTA, CDR2 FQGNSA. The V and J ends lost 1 base and 6 bases respectively, with 27 bases between them. The CDR3 totals 19 residues. PCR amplification relied on 60 Vbeta primers (plus 13 Jbeta primers). Sequencing was performed with immunoSEQ multiplex PCR; in TCRdb, only in-frame clones are kept and a portion is missing. The sample holds 130,000 to 150,000 clones, 65% to 80% seen once. For this clone: As yet, its antigen is unknown.

The TCR sequence derives from a male donor in good health and CMV-seropositive. Specimen: PBMCs. The chain recombines TRBV7-2 with TRBJ1-1; D is unresolved. CDR3 in amino acids: CASSLDLFKTGPGRAEAFF. The CDR3 DNA is TGTGCCAGCAGCTTAGATTTGTTTAAGACGGGCCCCGGGCGGGCTGAAGCTTTCTTT.